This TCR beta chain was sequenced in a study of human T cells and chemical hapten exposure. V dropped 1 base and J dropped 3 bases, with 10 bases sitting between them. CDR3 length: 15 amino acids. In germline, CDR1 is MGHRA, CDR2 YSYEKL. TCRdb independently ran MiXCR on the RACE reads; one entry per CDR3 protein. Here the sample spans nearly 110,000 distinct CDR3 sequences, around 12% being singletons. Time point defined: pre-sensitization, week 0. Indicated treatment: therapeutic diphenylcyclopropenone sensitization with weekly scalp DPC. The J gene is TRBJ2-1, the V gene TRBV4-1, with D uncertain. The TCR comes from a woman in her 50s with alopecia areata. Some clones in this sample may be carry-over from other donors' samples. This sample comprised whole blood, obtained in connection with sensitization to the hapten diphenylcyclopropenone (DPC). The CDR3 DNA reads TGCGCCAGCAGCCAAGTATCCGGATTCTACAATGAGCAGTTCTTC. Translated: CASSQVSGFYNEQFF.